This T cell receptor (beta chain) was obtained from a study of blood T cell repertoires in COVID-19. CDR3 length: 14 residues. The V end lost 5 bases, the J end lost 4 bases, and 14 bases lay between the germline ends. Germline V CDR1 and CDR2: MDHEN, SYDVKM. Method: immunoSEQ multiplex PCR; TCRdb's copy keeps in-frame clones and lacks some. The data contain about 350,000 clones, about nine tenths of them seen just once; the ten biggest clones take up just over 1%. The sequencing sample was made of PBMCs or T cells enriched from blood (not recorded which). This receptor was taken from a woman aged 25 to 45 who had been exposed to COVID-19. This sequence joins TRBV28 and TRBJ1-1; D is perhaps TRBD1 (6 bases). The CDR3 region has the DNA TGTGCCAGCAGTCCCCCAACAGGGTTCACTGAAGCTTTCTTT. This translates into CASSPPTGFTEAFF. Using reference TRBV28 and TRBJ1-1 for the parts outside the CDR3, the full variable domain is DVKVTQSSRYLVKRTGEKVFLECVQDMDHENMFWYRQDPGLGLRLIYFSYDVKMKEKGDIPEGYSVSREKKERFSLILESASTNQTSMYLCASSPPTGFTEAFFGQGTRLTVV.